The present TCR beta chain was sequenced within a study of T cell repertoires in cytomegalovirus infection. Trimming at V came to 2 bases and at J to 3 bases, leaving 3 bases not matched to a gene. The CDR3 spans 14 residues. The germline CDR1 and CDR2 sequences are SGHAT and FQNNGV. From the reads, TCRdb called clonotypes with MiXCR, one entry per CDR3 protein. The table lists approximately 470,000 distinct CDR3 sequences, about 44% of them singletons. With respect to this clonotype: The antigen is undetermined.

The sequences come from cultured PBMCs, collected from culture after CMV antigen stimulation. This rearrangement joins TRBV11-2 to TRBJ1-2, with 7 bases lining up with TRBD1. This sequence originates from a human donor in good health (CMV status not recorded). Some clones in this sample may be carry-over from other donors' samples. The CDR3 region has the DNA TGTGCCAGCAGCTTAAGGGGACAGCACTATGGCTACACCTTC. Its translation is CASSLRGQHYGYTF.